A single sample is the source of the 14 T cell receptor beta chains below, sequenced in a study of identical twins. TCRdb redid the calling of the 5' RACE reads with MiXCR, one entry per CDR3 protein. The repertoire consists of roughly 570,000 distinct CDR3 sequences, with 7.5% to 10% occurring once and the leading ten covering roughly 3%. These sequences were also reported in another study, on yellow fever vaccine responses in identical twins.

Sequencing used PBMCs. All receptors come from a woman younger than 30 in good health.

This clonotype was seen many times. The V call is TRBV7-9, the J call TRBJ2-7; D not certain. With 1 base removed from V and 0 bases from J, the gap between germline ends came to 7 bases. Germline assignment: CDR1 SEHNR and CDR2 FQNEAQ (reference sequence). CDR3 length: 14 residues. The CDR3 reads CASSLDTLSYEQYF. The CDR3, as DNA: TGTGCCAGCAGCTTAGACACACTCTCCTACGAGCAGTACTTC. The full variable domain, rest sourced from reference TRBV7-9 and TRBJ2-7, is DTGVSQNPRHKITKRGQNVTFRCDPISEHNRLYWYRQTLGQGPEFLTYFQNEAQLEKSRLLSDRFSAERPKGSFSTLEIQRTEQGDSAMYLCASSLDTLSYEQYFGPGTRLTVT.

This clonotype was counted at least ten times. The genes are TRBV29-1 and TRBJ2-7; TRBD1 is a possible D gene (5 bases). Trimming pared 4 bases from V and 0 bases from J, leaving 7 bases between. From germline, CDR1 is SQVTM and CDR2 ANQGSEA. The CDR3 is 12 residues long. CDR3 amino acids: CSVADSSYEQYF. CDR3 sequence (DNA): TGCAGCGTTGCAGACAGCTCCTACGAGCAGTACTTC.

This clonotype was counted a few times. The rearrangement joins TRBV20-1 to TRBJ1-2; D remains unclear. Germline assignment: CDR1 DFQATT and CDR2 SNEGSKA (reference sequence). The V gene lost 4 bases and the J gene lost 3 bases, with 0 bases spanning the gap. The CDR3 extends over 9 amino acids. CDR3 coding DNA: TGCAGTGCTAACTATGGCTACACCTTC. This translates into CSANYGYTF.

The rearrangement links TRBV4-1 to TRBJ2-7, with TRBD1 matching 8 bases. The germline gives CDR1 MGHRA, CDR2 YSYEKL. CDR3 length: 15 residues. The trim removed 1 base at V and 3 bases at J, leaving 5 bases unmatched. This chain's CDR3 is CASSQAGTGYYEQYF. CDR3 sequence (DNA): TGCGCCAGCAGCCAAGCCGGGACAGGATACTACGAGCAGTACTTC.

The V and J genes are TRBV29-1 and TRBJ2-5, with D tentatively TRBD2 (6 bases). The CDR3 has 13 amino acids. V was clipped by 7 bases and J by 2 bases, with 14 bases between them. The V gene's germline CDR1 is SQVTM and CDR2 ANQGSEA. As DNA, the CDR3 is TGCAGCGGGACGGGGACTTCACAAGAGACCCAGTACTTC. Protein: CSGTGTSQETQYF.

The chain is built from TRBV7-8 and TRBJ2-3; no clear D. There are 16 residues in the CDR3. The V end lost 1 base, the J end lost 1 base, and 12 bases lay between the germline ends. CDR1 is SGHVS, CDR2 FQNEAQ, per germline. CDR3: CASSLGSFGRTDTQYF. CDR3 coding DNA: TGTGCCAGCAGCTTAGGTTCTTTCGGTCGCACAGATACGCAGTATTTT.

This clonotype has a handful of counts. The chain employs TRBV10-3 and TRBJ1-5, with D maybe TRBD1 (5 bases). The germline V and J ends were trimmed by 0 bases and 6 bases, with 18 bases remaining between them. CDR1 is ENHRY and CDR2 is SYGVKD in the germline V gene. CDR3 length equals 17 residues. CDR3 bases: TGTGCCATCAGTGAGTCGATTGGGGGAGCGGGAATTCAGCCCCAGCATTTT. It is translated as CAISESIGGAGIQPQHF.

The genes are TRBV5-1 and TRBJ2-3, with D perhaps matching TRBD2 (5 bases). Trimming left V 0 bases short and J 3 bases short, with 11 bases between. The germline V gene has CDR1 SGHRS and CDR2 YFSETQ. The CDR3 has 15 amino acids. In DNA, the CDR3 is TGCGCCAGCAGCTTGGGGGGAGTGCCGACAGATACGCAGTATTTT. Its protein product is CASSLGGVPTDTQYF. Filled out from reference TRBV5-1 and TRBJ2-3, the complete variable domain reads KAGVTQTPRYLIKTRGQQVTLSCSPISGHRSVSWYQQTPGQGLQFLFEYFSETQRNKGNFPGRFSGRQFSNSRSEMNVSTLELGDSALYLCASSLGGVPTDTQYFGPGTRLTVL.

This rearrangement joins TRBV6-4 to TRBJ2-3; D not certain. The germline V gene has CDR1 MRHNA and CDR2 SNTAGT. The CDR3 is made up of 15 amino acids. The V and J ends lost 3 bases and 5 bases respectively, with 15 bases between them. The CDR3, as DNA: TGTGCCAGCAGTGAATCGGTCCGGGTGGGAGATACGCAGTATTTT. Amino acid sequence: CASSESVRVGDTQYF.

J is TRBJ1-6 and V is TRBV6-5; 8 bases match TRBD1. In germline, CDR1 is MNHEY, CDR2 SVGAGI. CDR3 length equals 16 residues. Trimming took 2 bases from V and 8 from J; bases not matched to a gene: 8. Written as DNA, the CDR3 is TGTGCCAGCAGTTACGACGGACAGGGACAACATTCACCCCTCCACTTT. Its translation is CASSYDGQGQHSPLHF.

This clonotype occurred a few times. V usage is TRBV28 and J usage is TRBJ2-1; tentative D call: TRBD2 (6 bases). The CDR3 loop spans 16 amino acids. The germline V gene encodes CDR1 MDHEN and CDR2 SYDVKM. V was pared by 4 bases and J by 6 bases, with 19 bases between. The CDR3 DNA reads as TGTGCCAGCAGTTCAGAGATCTTAGGGACTTTCAATGAGCAGTTCTTC. This gives the protein CASSSEILGTFNEQFF.

This clonotype was observed at least ten times. The genes are TRBV27 and TRBJ1-5; the D is unclear. Germline CDR1 is MNHEY and CDR2 is SMNVEV (reference sequence). This CDR3 is built from 16 residues. Trimming cost V 5 bases and J 2 bases, with 16 bases left between them. The CDR3 region is CASSPLAGSGNQPQHF. The CDR3 DNA reads as TGTGCCAGCAGTCCGCTCGCGGGGTCGGGCAATCAGCCCCAGCATTTT.

This clonotype occurred a few times. J is TRBJ2-2 and V is TRBV4-2; no firm D call. Trimming removed 2 bases from V and 7 bases from J, with 5 bases in between. CDR3 length: 12 amino acids. CDR1 LGHNA and CDR2 YNFKEQ come from the germline V gene. The CDR3 here is CASSQPNGELFF. CDR3 bases: TGTGCCAGCAGCCAACCGAACGGGGAGCTGTTTTTT.

The rearrangement joins TRBV7-9 to TRBJ1-1; unclear D gene. Germline V gene lookup returns CDR1 SEHNR and CDR2 FQNEAQ (reference sequence). This CDR3 contains 15 residues. V was pared by 1 base and J by 5 bases, with 14 bases between. The CDR3 DNA is TGTGCCAGCAGCTTAGAACGATCGGGTGGGACTGAAGCTTTCTTT. It specifies CASSLERSGGTEAFF.